This T cell receptor (beta chain) is from a study of CD8 T cells in ankylosing spondylitis. General study results and limits: Before this, some motif variants had been reported in reactive arthritis synovial fluid and blood.

This CDR3 contains 15 residues. The germline V gene has CDR1 SGDLS and CDR2 YYNGEE. V gave up 2 bases and J gave up 2 bases, with 13 bases separating them. This clonotype was seen at least ten times. What it binds is unknown. One entry per CDR3 protein results from TCRdb running MiXCR on the 5' RACE reads. This table holds about 25,000 distinct CDR3 sequences, roughly 2.5% found once. Source material: blood, either unsorted or a sorted T cell fraction (not recorded which). V usage is TRBV9 and J usage is TRBJ1-1; unclear D gene. The origin of this receptor is a female donor with ankylosing spondylitis or in good health (not recorded which). The chain's CDR3 is CASSVSGVLNTEAFF. DNA of the CDR3: TGTGCCAGCAGCGTGTCCGGGGTCCTTAACACTGAAGCTTTCTTT.